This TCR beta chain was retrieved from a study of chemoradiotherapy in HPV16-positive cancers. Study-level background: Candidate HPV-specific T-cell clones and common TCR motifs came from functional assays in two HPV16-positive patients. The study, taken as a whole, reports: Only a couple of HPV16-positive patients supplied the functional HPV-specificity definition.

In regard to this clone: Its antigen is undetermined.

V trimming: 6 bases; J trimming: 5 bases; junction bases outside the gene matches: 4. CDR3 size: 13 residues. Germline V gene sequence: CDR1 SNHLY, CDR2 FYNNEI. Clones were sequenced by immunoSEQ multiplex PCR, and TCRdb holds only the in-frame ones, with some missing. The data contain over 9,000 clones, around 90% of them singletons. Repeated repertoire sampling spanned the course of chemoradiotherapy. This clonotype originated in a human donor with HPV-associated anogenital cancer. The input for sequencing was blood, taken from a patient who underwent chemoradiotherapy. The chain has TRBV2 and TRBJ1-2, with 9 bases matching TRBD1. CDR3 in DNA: TGTGCCAGCAGACAGGGGGCAGGTTATGGCTACACCTTC. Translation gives CASRQGAGYGYTF.